What follows is one TCR beta chain and its context. The CDR3 loop spans 16 amino acids. Germline V lookup: CDR1 SQVTM, CDR2 ANQGSEA. This entry is derived from a study of T cells expressing NK-cell markers. At the level of the study: In sorted CD3+CD56+NKG2C+, CD3+CD56+NKG2C- and CD3+CD56-NKG2C+ T cells, TCR beta repertoires were obtained.

TCR beta cDNA was made by 5'RACE template switching with UMIs. With the 5' RACE reads reprocessed, TCRdb shows one record per CDR3 protein and no DNA. The repertoire table contains 300,000 to 500,000 distinct CDR3 sequences. The V and J genes are TRBV29-1 and TRBJ2-3; without DNA, the TCRdb call of TRBD2 cannot be checked. The receptor was isolated from a woman in her forties or fifties in good health. The specimen was blood T cells: a sorted CD56 or NKG2C T cell subset, CD4+ or CD8+ T cells, or bulk PBMC T cells (not recorded which). The CDR3: CSVRTSGRGYTDTQYF.